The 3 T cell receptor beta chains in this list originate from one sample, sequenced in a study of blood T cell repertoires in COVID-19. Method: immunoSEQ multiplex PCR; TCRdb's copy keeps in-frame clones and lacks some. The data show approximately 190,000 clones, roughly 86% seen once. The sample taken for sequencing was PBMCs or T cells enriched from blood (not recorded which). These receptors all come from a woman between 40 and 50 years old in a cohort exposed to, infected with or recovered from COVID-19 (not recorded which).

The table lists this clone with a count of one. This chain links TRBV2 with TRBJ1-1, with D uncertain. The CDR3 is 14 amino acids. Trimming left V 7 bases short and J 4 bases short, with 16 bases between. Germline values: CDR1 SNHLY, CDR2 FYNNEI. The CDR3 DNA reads TGTGCCAGCACCTTAGTCGAGCGGGGCACTGAAGCTTTCTTT. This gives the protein CASTLVERGTEAFF.

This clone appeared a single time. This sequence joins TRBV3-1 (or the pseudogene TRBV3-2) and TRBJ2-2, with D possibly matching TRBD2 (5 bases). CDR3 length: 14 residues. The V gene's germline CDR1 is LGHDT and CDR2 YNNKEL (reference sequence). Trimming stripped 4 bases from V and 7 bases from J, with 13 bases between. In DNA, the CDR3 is TGTGCCAGCAGCCGTCGTAGCGCGGGCGGGGAGCTGTTTTTT. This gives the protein CASSRRSAGGELFF.

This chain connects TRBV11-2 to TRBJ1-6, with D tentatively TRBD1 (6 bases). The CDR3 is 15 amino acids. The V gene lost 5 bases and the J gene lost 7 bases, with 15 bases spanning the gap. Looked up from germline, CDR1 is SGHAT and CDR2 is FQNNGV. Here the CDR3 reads CASSTLQGSNSPLHF. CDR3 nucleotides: TGTGCCAGCAGCACTCTACAGGGCTCCAATTCACCCCTCCACTTT.